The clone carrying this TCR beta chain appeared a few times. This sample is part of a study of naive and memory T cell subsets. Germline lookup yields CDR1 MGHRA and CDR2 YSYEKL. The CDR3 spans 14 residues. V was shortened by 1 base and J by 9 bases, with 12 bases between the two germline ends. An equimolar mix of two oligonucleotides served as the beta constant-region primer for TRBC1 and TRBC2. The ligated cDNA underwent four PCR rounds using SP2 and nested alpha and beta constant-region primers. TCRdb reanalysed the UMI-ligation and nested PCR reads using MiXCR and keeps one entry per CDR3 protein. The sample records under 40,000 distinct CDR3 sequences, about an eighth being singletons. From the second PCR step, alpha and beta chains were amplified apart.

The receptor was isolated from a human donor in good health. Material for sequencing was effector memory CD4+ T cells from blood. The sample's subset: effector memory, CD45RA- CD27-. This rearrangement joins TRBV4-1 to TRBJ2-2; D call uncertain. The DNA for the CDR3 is TGCGCCAGCAGCCAAGGAATGCTACGAAGGGAGCTGTTTTTT. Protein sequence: CASSQGMLRRELFF.